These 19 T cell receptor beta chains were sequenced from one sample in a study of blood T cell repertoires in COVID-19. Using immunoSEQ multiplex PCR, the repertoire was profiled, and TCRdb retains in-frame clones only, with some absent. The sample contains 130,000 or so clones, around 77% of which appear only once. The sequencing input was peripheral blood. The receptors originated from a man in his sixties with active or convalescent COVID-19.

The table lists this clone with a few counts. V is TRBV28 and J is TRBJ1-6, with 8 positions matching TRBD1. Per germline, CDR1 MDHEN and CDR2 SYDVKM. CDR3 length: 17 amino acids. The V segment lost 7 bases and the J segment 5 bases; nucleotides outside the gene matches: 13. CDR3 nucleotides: TGTGCCAGCACCGCGAGCGGACAGGGAAGTCATAATTCACCCCTCCACTTT. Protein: CASTASGQGSHNSPLHF.

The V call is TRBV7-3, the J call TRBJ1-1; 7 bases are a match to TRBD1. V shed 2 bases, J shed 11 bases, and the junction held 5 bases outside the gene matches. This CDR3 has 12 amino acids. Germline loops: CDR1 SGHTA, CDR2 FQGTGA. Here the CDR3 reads CASSLSGGTAFF. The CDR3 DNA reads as TGTGCCAGCAGCTTATCAGGGGGGACGGCTTTCTTT.

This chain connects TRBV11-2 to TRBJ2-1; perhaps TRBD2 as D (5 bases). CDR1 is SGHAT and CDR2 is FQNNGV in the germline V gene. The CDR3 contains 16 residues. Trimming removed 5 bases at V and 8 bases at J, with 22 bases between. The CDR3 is CASSRVRETQYHEQFF. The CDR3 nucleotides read TGTGCCAGCAGCCGAGTCCGGGAAACCCAGTACCATGAGCAGTTCTTC. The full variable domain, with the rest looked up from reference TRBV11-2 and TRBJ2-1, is EAGVAQSPRYKIIEKRQSVAFWCNPISGHATLYWYQQILGQGPKLLIQFQNNGVVDDSQLPKDRFSAERLKGVDSTLKIQPAKLEDSAVYLCASSRVRETQYHEQFFGPGTRLTVL.

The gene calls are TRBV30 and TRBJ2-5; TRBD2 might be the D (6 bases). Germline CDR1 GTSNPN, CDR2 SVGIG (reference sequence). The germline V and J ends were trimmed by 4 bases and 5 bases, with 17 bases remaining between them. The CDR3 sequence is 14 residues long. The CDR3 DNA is TGTGCCTGGAAAGGCGGGAATCTGGCTGAGACCCAGTACTTC. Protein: CAWKGGNLAETQYF.

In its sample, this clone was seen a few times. In nucleotides, the CDR3 is TGTGCCAGCACCCAGCGGTCTGGAGGAGCGACCCAGTACTTC. This codes for CASTQRSGGATQYF. V and J are TRBV7-9 and TRBJ2-5; D is perhaps TRBD2 (5 bases). The CDR3 runs 14 residues. CDR1 is SEHNR and CDR2 is FQNEAQ in the germline V gene (reference sequence). V was cut by 7 bases and J by 7 bases, with 19 bases left in between.

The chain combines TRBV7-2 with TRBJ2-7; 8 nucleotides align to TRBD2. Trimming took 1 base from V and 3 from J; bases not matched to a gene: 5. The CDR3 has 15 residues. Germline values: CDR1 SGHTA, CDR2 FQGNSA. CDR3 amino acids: CASSLVGRGSYEQYF. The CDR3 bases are TGTGCCAGCAGCTTAGTCGGGAGGGGAAGCTACGAGCAGTACTTC.

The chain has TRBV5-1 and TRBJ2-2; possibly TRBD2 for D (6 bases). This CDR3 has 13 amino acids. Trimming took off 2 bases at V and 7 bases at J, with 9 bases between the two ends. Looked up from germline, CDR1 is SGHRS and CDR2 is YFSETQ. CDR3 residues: CASSLSGYGELFF. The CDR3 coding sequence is TGCGCCAGCAGCTTAAGCGGGTACGGGGAGCTGTTTTTT.

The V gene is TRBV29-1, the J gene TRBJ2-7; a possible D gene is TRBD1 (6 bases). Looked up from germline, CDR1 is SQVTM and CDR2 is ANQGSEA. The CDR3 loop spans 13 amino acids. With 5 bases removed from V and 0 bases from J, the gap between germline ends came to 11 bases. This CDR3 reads CSVQRDNSYEQYF. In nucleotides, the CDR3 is TGCAGCGTTCAACGGGACAACTCCTACGAGCAGTACTTC.

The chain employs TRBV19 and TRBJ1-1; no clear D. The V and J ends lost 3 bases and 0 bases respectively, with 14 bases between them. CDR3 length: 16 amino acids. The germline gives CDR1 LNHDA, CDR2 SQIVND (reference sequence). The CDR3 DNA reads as TGTGCCAGTAGTATGTCCGGGATCACGATGAACACTGAAGCTTTCTTT. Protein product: CASSMSGITMNTEAFF.

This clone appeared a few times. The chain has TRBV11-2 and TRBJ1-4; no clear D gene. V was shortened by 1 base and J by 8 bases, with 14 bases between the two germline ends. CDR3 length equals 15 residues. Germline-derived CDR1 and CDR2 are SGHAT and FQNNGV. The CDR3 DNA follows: TGTGCCAGCAGCTTAGTGCCCCCGCGAGAAGAAAAACTGTTTTTT. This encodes CASSLVPPREEKLFF.

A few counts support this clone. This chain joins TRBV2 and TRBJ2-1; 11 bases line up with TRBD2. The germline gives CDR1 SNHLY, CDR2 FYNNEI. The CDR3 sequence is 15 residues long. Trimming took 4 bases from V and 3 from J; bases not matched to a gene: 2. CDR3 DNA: TGTGCCAGCAGTGCAACTAGCGGGAGCTACAATGAGCAGTTCTTC. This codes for CASSATSGSYNEQFF. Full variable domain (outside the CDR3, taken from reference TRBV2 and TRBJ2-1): EPEVTQTPSHQVTQMGQEVILRCVPISNHLYFYWYRQILGQKVEFLVSFYNNEISEKSEIFDDQFSVERPDGSNFTLKIRSTKLEDSAMYFCASSATSGSYNEQFFGPGTRLTVL.

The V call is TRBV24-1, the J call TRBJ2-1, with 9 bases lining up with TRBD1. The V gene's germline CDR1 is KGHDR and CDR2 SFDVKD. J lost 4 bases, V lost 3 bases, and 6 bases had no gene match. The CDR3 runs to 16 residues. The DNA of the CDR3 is TGTGCCACCAGTGATCCGGCCGGGACAGGGTACAATGAGCAGTTCTTC. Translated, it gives CATSDPAGTGYNEQFF.

The CDR3 nucleotides read TGCGCCAGCAGCCAAGAGCTAGCGGGAGGGCGGGAGCAGTACTTC. It codes for CASSQELAGGREQYF. The J gene is TRBJ2-7, the V gene TRBV4-3; TRBD2 agrees at 12 bases. Germline trimming cut 0 bases from V and 7 bases from J; bases unmatched to any gene: 4. The CDR3 totals 15 residues. Germline loops: CDR1 LGHNA, CDR2 YSLEER.

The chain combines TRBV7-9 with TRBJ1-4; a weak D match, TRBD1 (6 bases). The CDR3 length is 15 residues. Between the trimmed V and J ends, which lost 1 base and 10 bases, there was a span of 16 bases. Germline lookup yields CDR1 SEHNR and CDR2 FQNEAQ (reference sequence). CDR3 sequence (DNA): TGTGCCAGCAGCTTAGACGGTCGTGAAGGGGGAAAACTGTTTTTT. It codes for CASSLDGREGGKLFF. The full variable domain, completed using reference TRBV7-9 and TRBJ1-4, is DTGVSQNPRHKITKRGQNVTFRCDPISEHNRLYWYRQTLGQGPEFLTYFQNEAQLEKSRLLSDRFSAERPKGSFSTLEIQRTEQGDSAMYLCASSLDGREGGKLFFGSGTQLSVL.

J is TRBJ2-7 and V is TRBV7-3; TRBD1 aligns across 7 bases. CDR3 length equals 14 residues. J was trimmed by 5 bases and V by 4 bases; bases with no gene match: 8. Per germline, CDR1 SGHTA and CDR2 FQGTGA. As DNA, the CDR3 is TGTGCCAGCAGCTCCCTTAGGGACAGCGACGAGCAGTACTTC. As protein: CASSSLRDSDEQYF.

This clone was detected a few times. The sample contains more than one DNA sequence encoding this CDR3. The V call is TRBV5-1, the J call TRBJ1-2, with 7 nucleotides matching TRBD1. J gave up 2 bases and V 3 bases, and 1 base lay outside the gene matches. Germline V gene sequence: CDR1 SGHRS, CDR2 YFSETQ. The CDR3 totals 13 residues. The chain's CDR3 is CASSSTGNYGYTF. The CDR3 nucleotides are TGCGCCAGCAGCTCGACAGGGAACTATGGCTACACCTTC.

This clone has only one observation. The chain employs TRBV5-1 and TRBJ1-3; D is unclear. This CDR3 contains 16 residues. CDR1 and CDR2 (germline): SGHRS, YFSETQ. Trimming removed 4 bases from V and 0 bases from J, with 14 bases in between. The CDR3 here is CASSRVSQSSGNTIYF. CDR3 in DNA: TGCGCCAGCAGCCGGGTTTCCCAGAGCTCTGGAAACACCATATATTTT. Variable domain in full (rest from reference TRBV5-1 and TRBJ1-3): KAGVTQTPRYLIKTRGQQVTLSCSPISGHRSVSWYQQTPGQGLQFLFEYFSETQRNKGNFPGRFSGRQFSNSRSEMNVSTLELGDSALYLCASSRVSQSSGNTIYFGEGSWLTVV.

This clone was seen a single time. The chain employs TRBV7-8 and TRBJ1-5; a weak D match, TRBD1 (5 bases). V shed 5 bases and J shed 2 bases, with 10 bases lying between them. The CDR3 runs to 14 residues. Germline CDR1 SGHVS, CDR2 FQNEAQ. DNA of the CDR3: TGTGCCAGCAGCGTACAGGATCGCAATCAGCCCCAGCATTTT. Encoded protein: CASSVQDRNQPQHF. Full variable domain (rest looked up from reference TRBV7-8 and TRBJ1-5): GAGVSQSPRYKVAKRGQDVALRCDPISGHVSLFWYQQALGQGPEFLTYFQNEAQLDKSGLPSDRFFAERPEGSVSTLKIQRTQQEDSAVYLCASSVQDRNQPQHFGDGTRLSIL.

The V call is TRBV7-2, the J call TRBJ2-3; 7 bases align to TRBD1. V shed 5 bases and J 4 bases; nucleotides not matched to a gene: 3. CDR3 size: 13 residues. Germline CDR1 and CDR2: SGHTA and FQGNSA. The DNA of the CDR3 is TGTGCCAGCAGCCGCCAGGGGGCAGATACGCAGTATTTT. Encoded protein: CASSRQGADTQYF.